This passage covers 22 T cell receptor beta chains from one sample sequenced in a study of a mutant IDH1 vaccine in newly diagnosed glioma (dated by TCRdb to the early 2020s). For these receptors, no antigen is known. The time point label on this specimen signifies: week 47, end of study. A 20-mer mutant IDH1 peptide at 300 micrograms in Montanide made up each vaccine dose, which was injected subcutaneously together with topical imiquimod. The protocol used for the library was the immunoSEQ multiplex PCR assay. Entries here come from immuneACCESS through TCRdb and include only in-frame sequences with V and J called. Some clones fail to appear in such tables; in the studies checked, an unresolved V gene covers under half of the shortfall, and the cause of the remainder is unknown. The sample table contains 20,000 to 30,000 clones; only one count was recorded for 82% of them. The top ten hold under 4% of the sample.

The starting material was PBMCs, obtained from a glioma patient whose treatment included an IDH1 peptide vaccine. The receptors derive from a middle-aged man with glioma. Some clones in this sample may be carry-over from other donors' samples.

The V and J genes are TRBV5-4 and TRBJ1-6, with D possibly being TRBD1 (5 bases). Germline assignment: CDR1 SGHNT and CDR2 YYREEE (reference sequence). V was trimmed by 1 base and J by 0 bases, leaving 11 bases between them. CDR3 length equals 17 residues. The chain's CDR3 is CASSLPGSSSYNSPLHF. CDR3 coding DNA: TGTGCCAGCAGCTTGCCAGGGTCGAGCTCCTATAATTCACCCCTCCACTTT.

This clone is medium-sized by share. J is TRBJ1-4 and V is TRBV28, with 7 bases fitting TRBD1. CDR1 is MDHEN and CDR2 is SYDVKM in the germline V gene. The V and J ends lost 6 bases and 15 bases, in that order; junction bases with no gene match: 10. CDR3 size: 12 residues. DNA for the CDR3: TGTGCCAGCAGACCTGGGACAGTAACATTGTTTTTT. Translation gives CASRPGTVTLFF.

V is TRBV30 and J is TRBJ1-2; D unresolved. V lost 5 bases and J 2 bases, leaving 15 bases between the germline ends. Germline lookup yields CDR1 GTSNPN and CDR2 SVGIG (reference sequence). The CDR3 length is 14 residues. CDR3 coding DNA: TGTGCCTGGGCGCTACTCGGGCGGAACTATGGCTACACCTTC. Translation gives CAWALLGRNYGYTF.

The J gene is TRBJ2-7, the V gene TRBV27, with TRBD1 matching 8 bases. Germline trimming cut 2 bases from V and 3 bases from J; bases unmatched to any gene: 3. The CDR3 length is 14 residues. CDR1 and CDR2 from the germline V gene are MNHEY and SMNVEV (reference sequence). The chain's CDR3 is CASSLKQGGYEQYF. The CDR3 DNA reads TGTGCCAGCAGTTTAAAACAGGGGGGCTACGAGCAGTACTTC.

This chain connects TRBV10-2 to TRBJ1-1; 10 bases align to TRBD1. J was trimmed by 1 base and V by 6 bases; bases with no gene match: 8. Germline V lookup: CDR1 WSHSY, CDR2 SAAADI. The CDR3 is made up of 16 amino acids. CDR3 DNA sequence: TGCGCCAGCAGGGGGACAGGGGACTTCCCGAACACTGAAGCTTTCTTT. Translating gives CASRGTGDFPNTEAFF.

This clone has a handful of counts. The chain employs TRBV18 and TRBJ1-1; unclear D gene. CDR3 size: 13 residues. CDR1 is KGHSH and CDR2 is LQKENI in the germline V gene. V lost 6 bases, J lost 3 bases, and 11 bases lay in between. CDR3 DNA: TGTGCCAGCTCCACATCCTCGGACACTGAAGCTTTCTTT. It is translated as CASSTSSDTEAFF.

The chain joins TRBV5-5 to TRBJ1-5; D ambiguous. Trimming removed 1 base from V and 0 bases from J, with 11 bases in between. The CDR3 totals 16 residues. Per the germline V gene, CDR1 is SGHKS and CDR2 is YYEKEE (reference sequence). CDR3 protein: CASSLRSVVSNQPQHF. The CDR3 DNA sequence: TGTGCCAGCAGCTTGCGGTCAGTAGTTAGCAATCAGCCCCAGCATTTT.

This chain connects TRBV9 to TRBJ2-7; TRBD2 agrees at 9 bases. The V and J ends lost 3 bases and 5 bases, in that order; junction bases with no gene match: 12. Germline values: CDR1 SGDLS, CDR2 YYNGEE. This CDR3 is built from 16 residues. The CDR3 DNA reads as TGTGCCAGCAGCGCAGGGTTGGGACTAGCCATCAACGAGCAGTACTTC. It codes for CASSAGLGLAINEQYF.

J is TRBJ1-5 and V is TRBV2; possible D gene TRBD1, 5 bases. The CDR3 extends over 14 amino acids. The V end was cut by 7 bases, the J end by 7 bases, with 17 bases between. Germline loops: CDR1 SNHLY, CDR2 FYNNEI. CDR3 in DNA: TGTGCCAGCACCGGAGGGACCATAGACCAGCCCCAGCATTTT. As protein: CASTGGTIDQPQHF.

The gene calls are TRBV5-8 and TRBJ1-5; no definite D call. The germline V and J ends were trimmed by 0 bases and 7 bases, with 8 bases remaining between them. Germline-derived CDR1 and CDR2 are SGHTS and YDEGEE. CDR3 size: 13 residues. The CDR3 DNA reads as TGTGCCAGCAGCTTGGGAGGCTTCCAGCCCCAGCATTTT. This sequence encodes CASSLGGFQPQHF.

J is TRBJ2-7 and V is TRBV6-5; D ambiguous. V dropped 5 bases and J dropped 3 bases, with 11 bases sitting between them. Germline V gives CDR1 MNHEY, CDR2 SVGAGI. The CDR3 consists of 13 residues. The CDR3 DNA sequence: TGTGCCAGCAGTCCTGGGCTCCTCTACGAGCAGTACTTC. It yields the protein CASSPGLLYEQYF.

The V gene is TRBV5-1, the J gene TRBJ1-6, with TRBD1 as a possible D gene (5 bases). Trimming removed 5 bases from V and 8 bases from J, with 17 bases in between. Germline lookup yields CDR1 SGHRS and CDR2 YFSETQ. The CDR3 covers 15 residues. CDR3 bases: TGCGCCAGCAGGGAGGGGCAGGCCCTTCATTCACCCCTCCACTTT. It translates to CASREGQALHSPLHF.

The gene calls are TRBV6-5 and TRBJ2-7; TRBD1 agrees at 8 bases. Trimming took 7 bases from V and 3 from J; bases not matched to a gene: 8. In germline, CDR1 is MNHEY, CDR2 SVGAGI. The length of the CDR3 is 14 residues. CDR3 DNA: TGTGCCAGCATGAAATGGACAGGGAGCTACGAGCAGTACTTC. Translating it yields CASMKWTGSYEQYF.

This sequence joins TRBV11-2 and TRBJ2-7, with D perhaps matching TRBD2 (5 bases). Trimming took off 1 base at V and 3 bases at J, with 10 bases between the two ends. Germline V CDR1 and CDR2: SGHAT, FQNNGV. The CDR3 covers 14 residues. For the CDR3, the DNA is TGTGCCAGCAGCTTAGGGGGAGACAACTACGAGCAGTACTTC. It encodes CASSLGGDNYEQYF. The whole variable domain, filled in from reference TRBV11-2 and TRBJ2-7, reads EAGVAQSPRYKIIEKRQSVAFWCNPISGHATLYWYQQILGQGPKLLIQFQNNGVVDDSQLPKDRFSAERLKGVDSTLKIQPAKLEDSAVYLCASSLGGDNYEQYFGPGTRLTVT.

In its sample, this clone was seen a few times. The chain is built from TRBV19 and TRBJ1-1; D not certain. The V end was cut by 4 bases, the J end by 4 bases, with 10 bases between. The CDR3 sequence is 13 residues long. CDR1 is LNHDA and CDR2 is SQIVND in the germline V gene (reference sequence). CDR3 region: CASSNEDLTEAFF. CDR3 sequence (DNA): TGTGCCAGTAGTAACGAGGATCTCACTGAAGCTTTCTTT. Full variable domain (missing parts from reference TRBV19 and TRBJ1-1): DGGITQSPKYLFRKEGQNVTLSCEQNLNHDAMYWYRQDPGQGLRLIYYSQIVNDFQKGDIAEGYSVSREKKESFPLTVTSAQKNPTAFYLCASSNEDLTEAFFGQGTRLTVV.

The chain combines TRBV19 with TRBJ2-2; no reliable D call. The germline V gene encodes CDR1 LNHDA and CDR2 SQIVND (reference sequence). V was clipped by 4 bases and J by 4 bases, with 7 bases between them. The CDR3 covers 13 residues. DNA for the CDR3: TGTGCCAGTAGTACCTCAGGCACCGGGGAGCTGTTTTTT. Amino acids: CASSTSGTGELFF.

In its sample, this clone was seen a few times. The chain links TRBV10-3 to TRBJ1-6; 10 bases fit TRBD1. This CDR3 region has 14 residues. The V gene's germline CDR1 is ENHRY and CDR2 SYGVKD. V shed 6 bases, J shed 8 bases, and the junction held 4 bases outside the gene matches. The DNA for the CDR3 is TGTGCCATCAGAAGGACAGGGGGGTATTCACCCCTCCACTTT. Translated, it gives CAIRRTGGYSPLHF.

V gene TRBV6-1 combines with J gene TRBJ2-7, with D possibly matching TRBD1 (6 bases). Germline CDR1 and CDR2: MNHNS and SASEGT. V was pared by 10 bases and J by 1 base, with 14 bases between. There are 13 residues in the CDR3. CDR3 bases: TGTGCCACCTGGCGACAGGAGTCCTACGAGCAGTACTTC. Its translation is CATWRQESYEQYF.

CDR3 sequence: CASSTRGTRVDEQYF. The CDR3 region has the DNA TGTGCCAGCAGTACCCGGGGGACTAGAGTAGACGAGCAGTACTTC. The chain links TRBV27 to TRBJ2-7; 8 bases map to TRBD2. This CDR3 has 15 residues. The V gene end was trimmed by 5 bases and the J gene end by 5 bases; junction bases not matched to a gene: 11. Germline CDR1 MNHEY, CDR2 SMNVEV (reference sequence).

DNA of the CDR3: TGTGCCGCCGCGAACAGGGGTTTTTTAGGCACTGAAGCTTTCTTT. The encoded protein is CAAANRGFLGTEAFF. V and J are TRBV10-3 and TRBJ1-1; the match to TRBD1 covers 7 bases. Germline-derived CDR1 and CDR2 are ENHRY and SYGVKD. Trimming took 11 bases from V and 4 from J; bases not matched to a gene: 16. The length of the CDR3 is 15 residues.

V usage is TRBV4-1 and J usage is TRBJ2-1, with TRBD1 identical over 11 bases. The CDR3 length is 15 residues. Germline CDR1 is MGHRA and CDR2 is YSYEKL. Unmatched junction bases numbered 4, after V lost 4 bases and J lost 5 bases. The CDR3 is CASSRGQGVNNEQFF. DNA of the CDR3: TGCGCCAGCAGCCGGGGACAGGGGGTAAACAATGAGCAGTTCTTC.

The chain is built from TRBV15 and TRBJ1-2; D may be TRBD1 (5 bases). The CDR3 length is 15 residues. V was cut by 0 bases and J by 8 bases, with 16 bases left in between. Per the germline V gene, CDR1 is LNHNV and CDR2 is YYDKDF (reference sequence). This CDR3 reads CATSRDDVGGTGYTF. The DNA for the CDR3 is TGTGCCACCAGCAGAGATGACGTAGGAGGGACCGGCTACACCTTC.